The rows below give T cell receptor beta chains drawn from one sample of a study of T cell repertoires in cytomegalovirus infection. TCRdb processed the reads anew with MiXCR; each CDR3 protein has one entry. The table shows some 400,000 distinct CDR3 sequences, with 18% occurring only once. The sample comprised PBMCs. These receptors originate from a human donor in good health (CMV status not recorded). Some clones in this sample may be carry-over from other donors' samples. Each CDR3 is given with its conserved first and last residue. Fields, in order: V gene, J gene, CDR3 protein.

>TRBV11-3|TRBJ2-1
CASSFGSANNEQFF
>TRBV20-1|TRBJ2-1
CSAAQRGVIYNEQFF
>TRBV7-9|TRBJ2-4
CASSSEVIQYF
>TRBV2|TRBJ1-1
CASSERGVLRAFF
>TRBV7-2|TRBJ2-3
CASSLGPSGATDTQYF
>TRBV2|TRBJ1-2
CASSGWRPYGYTF
>TRBV12-3/TRBV12-4|TRBJ2-3
CASRRELAVTDTQYF
>TRBV11-2|TRBJ1-5
CASSLGGEYQPQHF
>TRBV5-1|TRBJ1-1
CASKQGRDTEAFF
>TRBV20-1|TRBJ2-7
CSASRGIGYEQYF
>TRBV7-9|TRBJ2-7
CASSFSGPVGDYEQYF
>TRBV7-2|TRBJ1-5
CASSRDSVNQPQHF
>TRBV6-6|TRBJ1-2
CASSYTGGAYGYTF
>TRBV12-3/TRBV12-4|TRBJ2-5
CASSFIPTFQETQYF
>TRBV9|TRBJ2-1
CASSVTAGGGANEQFF
>TRBV7-2|TRBJ2-1
CASSPDWTEQFF
>TRBV10-3|TRBJ2-4
CAISEEDRGPNIQYF
>TRBV11-2|TRBJ2-1
CASSRGTSGPGQFF
>TRBV4-2|TRBJ2-3
CASSQPQGTSGTDTQYF
>TRBV5-4|TRBJ2-2
CASSLESGRNTGELFF
>TRBV7-2|TRBJ2-3
CASGSGGAADTQYF
>TRBV7-2|TRBJ2-7
CASSPGRYSYEQYF
>TRBV20-1|TRBJ2-1
CSVRGTPTSYNEQFF
>TRBV28|TRBJ1-2
CASSLLFGPLGYGYTF
>TRBV20-1|TRBJ1-6
CSLREGSGTSSPLHF
>TRBV6-8|TRBJ2-1
CASSYSSVAGGGYEQFF
>TRBV12-3/TRBV12-4|TRBJ2-5
CASSLLVRETQYF
>TRBV15|TRBJ1-3
CATRTRDTIYF
>TRBV11-2|TRBJ2-6
CASSRGQGAVAGANVLTF
>TRBV5-5|TRBJ2-1
CASTWGLAGGRRPYNEQFF
>TRBV19|TRBJ2-2
CASNSLAGGIGELFF
>TRBV7-8|TRBJ2-1
CASSLEGAHEQFF
>TRBV12-3/TRBV12-4|TRBJ2-5
CASTLGPVTWGAGKTQYF
>TRBV6-1|TRBJ2-2
CASSLRRGGGATGELFF
>TRBV7-8|TRBJ2-1
CASSTRTSGRVEQFF
>TRBV12-3/TRBV12-4|TRBJ2-4
CASSPGLVAENIQYF
>TRBV10-3|TRBJ2-5
CAASNTETQYF
>TRBV7-2|TRBJ2-3
CASSTRGSSTDTQYF
>TRBV15|TRBJ2-1
CATSRGTSGSHEQFF
>TRBV12-3/TRBV12-4|TRBJ1-3
CASSSSLNTIYF
>TRBV14|TRBJ2-6
CASSQDPRRPSGANVLTF
>TRBV12-3/TRBV12-4|TRBJ2-5
CASSLVGGGKETQYF
>TRBV20-1|TRBJ2-1
CSVWGRDSPTVDEQFF
>TRBV6-5|TRBJ1-5
CASSGRRRQGIYQPQHF
>TRBV20-1|TRBJ1-1
CSAENRDSLNTEAFF
>TRBV12-5|TRBJ2-3
CASGVDFAGGTDTQYF
>TRBV7-2|TRBJ2-1
CASSLDGGLSNEQFF
>TRBV19|TRBJ2-3
CASSIEYSGSRDTQYF
>TRBV20-1|TRBJ2-5
CSAWGVLQETQYF
>TRBV7-6|TRBJ2-1
CASSLGQGPYNEQFF
>TRBV7-8|TRBJ2-1
CASSLLRDSLFYSYNEQFF